This section outlines one T cell receptor (beta chain) sequence together with its context. V was pared by 4 bases and J by 8 bases, with 1 base of the junction left unmatched. Germline assignment: CDR1 SQVTM and CDR2 ANQGSEA. The CDR3 consists of 11 residues. The data derive from a study of blood T cell repertoires in COVID-19. Study details: Some COVID-19 samples were acute and others convalescent; all came from the United States, Italy and Spain. Sources were T cells, B-cell-depleted T cells, or PBMCs; the material itself was cDNA or gDNA.

In the original processing: The assay estimated nucleated cells by amplifying reference gene primers. The protocol was immunoSEQ multiplex PCR, while the TCRdb copy is restricted to in-frame clones and leaves out a portion. V, J and clone size are those of that table, while D and trimming were read from the DNA. This table has 270,000 or so clones, about four fifths appearing once. The sample comprised peripheral blood. V and J are TRBV29-1 and TRBJ1-4, with TRBD1 matching over 7 bases. The receptor was derived from a human donor with COVID-19, enrolled during active disease. The donor label of this sample is uncertain. CDR3: CSVATGEKLFF. Here the CDR3 DNA reads TGCAGCGTTGCGACAGGGGAAAAACTGTTTTTT.